A single T cell receptor beta chain is shown here with its context. The CDR3 has 14 residues. The germline V gene encodes CDR1 MNHEY and CDR2 SVGEGT. The V gene end was trimmed by 5 bases and the J gene end by 8 bases; junction bases not matched to a gene: 3. How the authors handled the data: Amplification from reference gene primers served as the basis for estimated nucleated cell counts. Here immunoSEQ multiplex PCR was the method, and the copy in TCRdb shows in-frame clones only, minus some. D and trimming were read from the DNA, whereas the V and J calls and clone size are those reported in that table. The top ten hold just under 9.5% of the sample, which has approximately 280,000 clones, roughly 88% seen once. The data were obtained in a study of blood T cell repertoires in COVID-19. Study as a whole: Acute and convalescent COVID-19 specimens originated in the United States, Italy and Spain. T cells, B-cell-depleted T cells, or PBMCs supplied cDNA or gDNA.

What was sequenced was peripheral blood. The rearrangement joins TRBV6-2 or TRBV6-3 to TRBJ1-4; 12 nucleotides agree with TRBD1. The clonotype comes from a man aged 18 to 29 with active or convalescent COVID-19. CDR3: CASSEGQGAEKLFF. The DNA for the CDR3 is TGTGCCAGCAGTGAGGGACAGGGGGCCGAAAAACTGTTTTTT.